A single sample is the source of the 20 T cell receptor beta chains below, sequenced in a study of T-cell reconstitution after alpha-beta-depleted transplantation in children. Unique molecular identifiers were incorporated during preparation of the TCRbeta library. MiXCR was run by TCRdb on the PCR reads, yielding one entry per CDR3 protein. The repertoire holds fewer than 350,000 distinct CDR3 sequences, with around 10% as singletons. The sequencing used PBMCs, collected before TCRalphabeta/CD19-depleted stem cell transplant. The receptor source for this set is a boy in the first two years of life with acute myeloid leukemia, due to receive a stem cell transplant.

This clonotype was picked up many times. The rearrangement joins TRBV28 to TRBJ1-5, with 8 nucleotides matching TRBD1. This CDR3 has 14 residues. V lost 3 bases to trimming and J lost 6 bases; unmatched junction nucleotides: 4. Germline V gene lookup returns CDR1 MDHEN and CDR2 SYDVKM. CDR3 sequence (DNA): TGTGCCAGCAGTTTCGGACAGGGCGGTCAGCCCCAGCATTTT. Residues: CASSFGQGGQPQHF.

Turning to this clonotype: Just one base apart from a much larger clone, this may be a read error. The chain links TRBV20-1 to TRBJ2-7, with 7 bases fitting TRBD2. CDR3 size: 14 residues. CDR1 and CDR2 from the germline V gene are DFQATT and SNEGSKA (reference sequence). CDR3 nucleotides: TGCAGTGCTAGAGATCCGACTAGCAGGGTCGAGCCGTACTTC. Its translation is CSARDPTSRVEPYF.

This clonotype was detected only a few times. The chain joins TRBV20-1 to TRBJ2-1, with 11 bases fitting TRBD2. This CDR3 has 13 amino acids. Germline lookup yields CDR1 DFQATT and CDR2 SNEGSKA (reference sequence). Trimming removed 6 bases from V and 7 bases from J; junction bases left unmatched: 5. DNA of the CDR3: TGCAGTGCCAAACTAGCGGGAGCTAATGAGCAGTTCTTC. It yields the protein CSAKLAGANEQFF.

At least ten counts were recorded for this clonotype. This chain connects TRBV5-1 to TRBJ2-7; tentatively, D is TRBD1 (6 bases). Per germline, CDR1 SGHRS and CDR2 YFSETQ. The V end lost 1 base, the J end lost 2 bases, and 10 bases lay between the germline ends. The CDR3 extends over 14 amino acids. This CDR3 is CASSLSQGPYEQYF. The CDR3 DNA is TGCGCCAGCAGCTTGTCTCAGGGGCCCTACGAGCAGTACTTC. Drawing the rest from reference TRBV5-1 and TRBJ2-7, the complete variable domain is KAGVTQTPRYLIKTRGQQVTLSCSPISGHRSVSWYQQTPGQGLQFLFEYFSETQRNKGNFPGRFSGRQFSNSRSEMNVSTLELGDSALYLCASSLSQGPYEQYFGPGTRLTVT.

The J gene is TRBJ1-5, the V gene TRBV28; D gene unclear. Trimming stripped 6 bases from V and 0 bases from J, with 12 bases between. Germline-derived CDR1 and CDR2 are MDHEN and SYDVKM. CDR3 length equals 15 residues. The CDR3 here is CASRFFQYSNQPQHF. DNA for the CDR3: TGTGCCAGCAGATTCTTTCAGTATAGCAATCAGCCCCAGCATTTT. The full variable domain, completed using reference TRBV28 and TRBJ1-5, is DVKVTQSSRYLVKRTGEKVFLECVQDMDHENMFWYRQDPGLGLRLIYFSYDVKMKEKGDIPEGYSVSREKKERFSLILESASTNQTSMYLCASRFFQYSNQPQHFGDGTRLSIL.

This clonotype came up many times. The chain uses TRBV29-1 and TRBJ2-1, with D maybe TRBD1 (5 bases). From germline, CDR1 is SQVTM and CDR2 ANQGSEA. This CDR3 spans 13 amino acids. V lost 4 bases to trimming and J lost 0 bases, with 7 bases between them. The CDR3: CSVAGISYNEQFF. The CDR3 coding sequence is TGCAGCGTTGCAGGGATCTCCTACAATGAGCAGTTCTTC.

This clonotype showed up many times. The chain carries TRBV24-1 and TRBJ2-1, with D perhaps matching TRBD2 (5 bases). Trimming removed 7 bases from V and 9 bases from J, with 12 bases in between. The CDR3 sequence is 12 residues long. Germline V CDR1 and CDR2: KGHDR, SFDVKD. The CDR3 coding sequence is TGTGCCACCAGCCCTGGAGAGGGTGAGCAGTTCTTC. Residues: CATSPGEGEQFF.

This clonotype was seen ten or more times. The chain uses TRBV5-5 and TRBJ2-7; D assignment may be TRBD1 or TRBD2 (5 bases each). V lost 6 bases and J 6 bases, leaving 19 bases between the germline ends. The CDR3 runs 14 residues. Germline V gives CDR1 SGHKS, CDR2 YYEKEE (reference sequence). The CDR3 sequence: CASTLTRGVSEQYF. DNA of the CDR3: TGTGCCAGCACACTGACGAGAGGGGTCAGCGAGCAGTACTTC. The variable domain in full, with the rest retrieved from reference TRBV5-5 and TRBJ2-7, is DAGVTQSPTHLIKTRGQQVTLRCSPISGHKSVSWYQQVLGQGPQFIFQYYEKEERGRGNFPDRFSARQFPNYSSELNVNALLLGDSALYLCASTLTRGVSEQYFGPGTRLTVT.

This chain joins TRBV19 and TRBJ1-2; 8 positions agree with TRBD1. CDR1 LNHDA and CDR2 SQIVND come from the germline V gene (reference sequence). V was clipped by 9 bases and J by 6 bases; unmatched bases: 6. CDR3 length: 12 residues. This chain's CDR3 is CASRTGLDGYTF. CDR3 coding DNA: TGTGCCAGCCGGACAGGGCTAGATGGCTACACCTTC. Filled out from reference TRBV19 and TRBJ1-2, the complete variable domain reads DGGITQSPKYLFRKEGQNVTLSCEQNLNHDAMYWYRQDPGQGLRLIYYSQIVNDFQKGDIAEGYSVSREKKESFPLTVTSAQKNPTAFYLCASRTGLDGYTFGSGTRLTVV.

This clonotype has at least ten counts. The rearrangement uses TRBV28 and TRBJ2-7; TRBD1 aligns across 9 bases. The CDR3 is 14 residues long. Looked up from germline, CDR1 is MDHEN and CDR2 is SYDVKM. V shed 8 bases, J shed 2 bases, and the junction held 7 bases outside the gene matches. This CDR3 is CASENRDRAYEQYF. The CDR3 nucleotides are TGTGCCAGCGAGAACCGGGACAGGGCCTACGAGCAGTACTTC.

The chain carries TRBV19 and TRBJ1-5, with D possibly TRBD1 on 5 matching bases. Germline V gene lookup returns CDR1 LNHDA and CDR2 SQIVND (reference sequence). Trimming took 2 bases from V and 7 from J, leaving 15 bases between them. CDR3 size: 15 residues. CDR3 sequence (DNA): TGTGCCAGTAGTATATTGGGGCAGGGATTCCAGCCCCAGCATTTT. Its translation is CASSILGQGFQPQHF. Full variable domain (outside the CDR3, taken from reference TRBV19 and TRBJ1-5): DGGITQSPKYLFRKEGQNVTLSCEQNLNHDAMYWYRQDPGQGLRLIYYSQIVNDFQKGDIAEGYSVSREKKESFPLTVTSAQKNPTAFYLCASSILGQGFQPQHFGDGTRLSIL.

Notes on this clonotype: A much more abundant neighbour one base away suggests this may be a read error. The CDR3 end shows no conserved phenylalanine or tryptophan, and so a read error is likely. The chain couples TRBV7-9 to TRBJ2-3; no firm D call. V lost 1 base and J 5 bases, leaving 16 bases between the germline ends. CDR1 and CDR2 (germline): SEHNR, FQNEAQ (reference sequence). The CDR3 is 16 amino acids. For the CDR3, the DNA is TGTGCCAGCAGCTTAGTCGGCAGGCCCTTGGGAGATACGCAGTATTGT. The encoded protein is CASSLVGRPLGDTQYC.

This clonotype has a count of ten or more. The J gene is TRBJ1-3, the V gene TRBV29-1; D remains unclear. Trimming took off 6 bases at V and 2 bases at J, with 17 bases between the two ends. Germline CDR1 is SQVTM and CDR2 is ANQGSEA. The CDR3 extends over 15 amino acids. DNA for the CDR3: TGCAGCGTCACCCGTACCTGGACGGCTGGAAACACCATATATTTT. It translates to CSVTRTWTAGNTIYF.

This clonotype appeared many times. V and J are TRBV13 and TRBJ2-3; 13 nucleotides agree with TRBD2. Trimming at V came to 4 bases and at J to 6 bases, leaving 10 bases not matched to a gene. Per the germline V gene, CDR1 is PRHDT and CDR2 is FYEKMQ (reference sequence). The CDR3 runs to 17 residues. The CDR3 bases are TGTGCCAGCAGCTCCAGACGGACTAGCGGGAGTAGGGATACGCAGTATTTT. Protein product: CASSSRRTSGSRDTQYF.

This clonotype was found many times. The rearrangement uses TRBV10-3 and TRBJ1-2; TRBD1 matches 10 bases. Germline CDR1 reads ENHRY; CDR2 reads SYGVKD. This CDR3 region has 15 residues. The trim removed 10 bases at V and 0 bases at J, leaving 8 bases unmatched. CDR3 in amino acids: CATMTGGPSNYGYTF. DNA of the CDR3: TGTGCCACCATGACAGGGGGCCCTTCTAACTATGGCTACACCTTC.

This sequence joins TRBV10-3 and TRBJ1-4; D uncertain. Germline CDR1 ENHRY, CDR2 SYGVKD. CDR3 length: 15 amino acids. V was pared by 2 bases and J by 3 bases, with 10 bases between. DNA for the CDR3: TGTGCCATCAGTGAGGAACCCGGGCCTAATGAAAAACTGTTTTTT. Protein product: CAISEEPGPNEKLFF.

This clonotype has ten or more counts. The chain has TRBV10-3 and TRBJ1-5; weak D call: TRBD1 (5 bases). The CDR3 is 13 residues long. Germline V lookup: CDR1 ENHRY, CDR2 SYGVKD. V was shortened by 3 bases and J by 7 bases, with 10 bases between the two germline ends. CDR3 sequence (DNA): TGTGCCATCAGTGAAAGGGGTGGCCAGCCCCAGCATTTT. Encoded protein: CAISERGGQPQHF.

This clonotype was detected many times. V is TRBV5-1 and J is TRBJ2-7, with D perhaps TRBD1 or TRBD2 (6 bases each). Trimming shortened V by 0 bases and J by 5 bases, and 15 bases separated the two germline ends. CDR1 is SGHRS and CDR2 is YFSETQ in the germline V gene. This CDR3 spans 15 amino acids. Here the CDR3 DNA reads TGCGCCAGCAGCTTGGGGGGGGCAGGGGACAACGAGCAGTACTTC. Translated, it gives CASSLGGAGDNEQYF.

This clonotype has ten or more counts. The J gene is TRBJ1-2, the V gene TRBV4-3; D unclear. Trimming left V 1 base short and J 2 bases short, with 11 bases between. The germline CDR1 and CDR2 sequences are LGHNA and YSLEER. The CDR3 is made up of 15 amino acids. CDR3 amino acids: CASSQGSRSNYGYTF. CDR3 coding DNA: TGCGCCAGCAGCCAAGGGTCCCGTTCGAACTATGGCTACACCTTC.

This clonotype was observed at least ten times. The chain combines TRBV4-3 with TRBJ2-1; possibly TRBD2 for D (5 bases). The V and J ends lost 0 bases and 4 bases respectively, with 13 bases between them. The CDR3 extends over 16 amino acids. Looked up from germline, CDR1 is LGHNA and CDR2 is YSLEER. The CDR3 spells CASSQDEGVSYNEQFF. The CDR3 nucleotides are TGCGCCAGCAGCCAAGATGAGGGAGTGAGTTACAATGAGCAGTTCTTC.